Listed here are 13 T cell receptor beta chains from one sample, sequenced in a study of shared clonotypes between healthy human individuals. Naive CD8 cells were CD45RO-negative, positively selected for CCR7, excluding terminally differentiated effector memory CD45RA+ cells. Produced via immunoSEQ multiplex PCR; TCRdb's table is partial and in-frame only. The repertoire holds about 2.2 million clones, with 85% to 95% as singletons. Sequencing was performed on naive CD8+ T cells from PBMCs. Receptors were obtained from a man between 18 and 29 years old in good health. Some clones in this sample may be carry-over from other donors' samples.

The chain employs TRBV14 and TRBJ1-2, with no clear D. The CDR3 totals 16 residues. V was shortened by 0 bases and J by 8 bases, with 19 bases between the two germline ends. Germline V gene lookup returns CDR1 SGHDN and CDR2 FVKESK. CDR3 region: CASSQDFGGKVEGYTF. Here the CDR3 DNA reads TGTGCCAGCAGCCAAGATTTTGGAGGGAAGGTAGAGGGCTACACCTTC.

The CDR3: CASSERQIYSNQPQHF. The CDR3 DNA sequence: TGTGCCAGCAGTGAACGCCAAATTTATAGCAATCAGCCCCAGCATTTT. The genes are TRBV2 and TRBJ1-5, with unresolved D. The V gene's germline CDR1 is SNHLY and CDR2 FYNNEI. The ends were cut back, 2 bases at V and 0 bases at J, with 11 bases in the middle. This CDR3 is 16 amino acids long.

This sequence joins TRBV7-9 and TRBJ2-5; 11 nucleotides match TRBD2. Germline V gene lookup returns CDR1 SEHNR and CDR2 FQNEAQ (reference sequence). The CDR3 has 15 residues. Germline trimming cut 5 bases from V and 5 bases from J; bases unmatched to any gene: 7. This chain's CDR3 is CASSAIAGGRETQYF. The CDR3 DNA follows: TGTGCCAGCAGCGCGATAGCGGGAGGGAGGGAGACCCAGTACTTC.

The chain combines TRBV11-3 with TRBJ2-5, with D uncertain. V lost 5 bases to trimming and J lost 1 base, with 8 bases between them. Germline CDR1 and CDR2: SGHNT and YENEEA. This CDR3 is built from 13 residues. The CDR3 DNA reads TGTGCCAGCAGCCGACCCCCCCAAGAGACCCAGTACTTC. Its protein product is CASSRPPQETQYF.

This clone is a singleton in its sample. V and J are TRBV7-9 and TRBJ2-1; D not resolved. Trimming removed 2 bases at V and 0 bases at J, with 5 bases between. There are 14 residues in the CDR3. Germline V lookup: CDR1 SEHNR, CDR2 FQNEAQ (reference sequence). The DNA of the CDR3 is TGTGCCAGCAGCTTATTAAACTCCTACAATGAGCAGTTCTTC. This encodes CASSLLNSYNEQFF.

Comment on this clone: This sample also contains other DNA sequences that code for the same CDR3. The chain recombines TRBV7-9 with TRBJ2-7, with D possibly being TRBD2 (5 bases). The germline V gene encodes CDR1 SEHNR and CDR2 FQNEAQ (reference sequence). V lost 1 base and J 3 bases, leaving 10 bases between the germline ends. The CDR3 has 14 residues. Here the CDR3 reads CASSLGGKSYEQYF. CDR3 nucleotide sequence: TGTGCCAGCAGCTTAGGAGGGAAGAGCTACGAGCAGTACTTC.

The gene calls are TRBV5-4 and TRBJ2-7, with 10 bases matching TRBD1. CDR3 length equals 14 residues. V was clipped by 2 bases and J by 5 bases; unmatched bases: 4. The germline V gene has CDR1 SGHNT and CDR2 YYREEE (reference sequence). As DNA, the CDR3 is TGTGCCAGCAGCTTCGGGACAGGGGCCGACGAGCAGTACTTC. Translation: CASSFGTGADEQYF.

This sequence joins TRBV2 and TRBJ2-5; 8 nucleotides match TRBD1. The V gene's germline CDR1 is SNHLY and CDR2 FYNNEI. There are 15 residues in the CDR3. Germline trimming cut 4 bases from V and 1 base from J; bases unmatched to any gene: 5. The DNA of the CDR3 is TGTGCCAGCAGTGTGGAGACAGGGGCCCAAGAGACCCAGTACTTC. As protein: CASSVETGAQETQYF. Full variable domain (rest looked up from reference TRBV2 and TRBJ2-5): EPEVTQTPSHQVTQMGQEVILRCVPISNHLYFYWYRQILGQKVEFLVSFYNNEISEKSEIFDDQFSVERPDGSNFTLKIRSTKLEDSAMYFCASSVETGAQETQYFGPGTRLLVL.

This chain joins TRBV10-1 and TRBJ1-2; D gene unclear. Trimming left V 2 bases short and J 4 bases short, with 8 bases between. This CDR3 comprises 13 residues. Germline-derived CDR1 and CDR2 are WNHNN and SYGVQD (reference sequence). The CDR3 region has the DNA TGCGCCAGCAGTGAGGACCTCGGCTATGGCTACACCTTC. Translating gives CASSEDLGYGYTF.

The gene calls are TRBV28 and TRBJ2-7, with TRBD1 matching over 7 bases. J was trimmed by 2 bases and V by 1 base; bases with no gene match: 11. CDR3 length: 17 residues. Per the germline V gene, CDR1 is MDHEN and CDR2 is SYDVKM. The DNA of the CDR3 is TGTGCCAGCAGTTTATCGAGGACAGGACGCCTAGCCTACGAGCAGTACTTC. It translates to CASSLSRTGRLAYEQYF.

This chain connects TRBV7-9 to TRBJ2-2; a weak D match, TRBD2 (6 bases). The CDR3 is made up of 18 amino acids. V lost 3 bases to trimming and J lost 1 base, with 18 bases between them. CDR1 SEHNR and CDR2 FQNEAQ come from the germline V gene (reference sequence). CDR3 DNA: TGTGCCAGCAGCTTCGAGTTCCGACTAGAAGGGAACACCGGGGAGCTGTTTTTT. Residues: CASSFEFRLEGNTGELFF. The variable domain in full, completed from reference TRBV7-9 and TRBJ2-2, reads DTGVSQNPRHKITKRGQNVTFRCDPISEHNRLYWYRQTLGQGPEFLTYFQNEAQLEKSRLLSDRFSAERPKGSFSTLEIQRTEQGDSAMYLCASSFEFRLEGNTGELFFGEGSRLTVL.

This clone was detected once. This rearrangement joins TRBV11-2 to TRBJ2-5; 9 positions match TRBD1. The closer fit of TRBJ2-7 to the DNA end suggests the J call may be wrong. Looked up from germline, CDR1 is SGHAT and CDR2 is FQNNGV. This CDR3 spans 15 amino acids. The CDR3 DNA reads as TGTGCCAGCAGCCCGGGACAGGGAAGAGGCTACGAGCAGTACTTC. This encodes CASSPGQGRGYEQYF.

Of note for this clone: The same CDR3 arises from other DNA sequences in this sample as well. This chain connects TRBV27 to TRBJ1-5, with TRBD1 identical over 9 bases. Trimming cost V 2 bases and J 0 bases; bases outside gene matches: 2. The CDR3 is 16 amino acids. Germline lookup yields CDR1 MNHEY and CDR2 SMNVEV (reference sequence). The CDR3 loop reads CASSLGTGISNQPQHF. CDR3 DNA: TGTGCCAGCAGTTTAGGGACAGGGATTAGCAATCAGCCCCAGCATTTT.